This T cell receptor (beta chain) was recorded in a study of T cells after yellow fever vaccination. Using its own MiXCR run on the 5' RACE reads, TCRdb lists one record per CDR3 protein. The sample yields a few hundred thousand distinct CDR3 sequences, 7.5% to 9% seen once. This clonotype turned up a few times. CDR1 is SGHAT and CDR2 is FQNNGV in the germline V gene. The CDR3 consists of 14 residues. The V gene end was trimmed by 5 bases and the J gene end by 7 bases; junction bases not matched to a gene: 8. The clonotype was recovered from a man younger than 30 who received the YFV17D yellow fever vaccine. This rearrangement joins TRBV11-2 to TRBJ2-1; 7 bases align to TRBD1. This sample comprised CD4+ T cells sorted from PBMCs, obtained 5 days after the yellow fever booster vaccination. CDR3 residues: CASSPRQGQNEQFF. The CDR3 region has the DNA TGTGCCAGCAGCCCCCGACAGGGTCAGAATGAGCAGTTCTTC.